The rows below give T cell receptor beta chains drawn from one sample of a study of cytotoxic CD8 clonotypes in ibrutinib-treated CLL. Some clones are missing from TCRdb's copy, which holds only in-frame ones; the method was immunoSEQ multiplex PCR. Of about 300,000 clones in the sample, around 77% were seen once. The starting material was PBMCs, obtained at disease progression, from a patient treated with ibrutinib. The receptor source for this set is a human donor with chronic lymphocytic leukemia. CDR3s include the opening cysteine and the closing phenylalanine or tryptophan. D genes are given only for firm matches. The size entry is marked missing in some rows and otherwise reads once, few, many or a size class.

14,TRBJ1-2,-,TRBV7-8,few,CASSLGAGEYGYTF,TGTGCCAGCAGCTTAGGGGCAGGGGAGTATGGCTACACCTTC
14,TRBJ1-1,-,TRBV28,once,CASSPYGGDTEAFF,TGTGCCAGCAGCCCTTATGGAGGGGACACTGAAGCTTTCTTT
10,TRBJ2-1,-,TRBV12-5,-,CASGFHEQFF,TGTGCTAGTGGTTTCCATGAGCAGTTCTTC
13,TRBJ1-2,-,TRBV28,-,CASSFGGPYGYTF,TGTGCCAGCAGTTTCGGCGGGCCTTATGGCTACACCTTC
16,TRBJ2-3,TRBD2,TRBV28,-,CASSLSTAGATDTQYF,TGTGCCAGCAGTTTGTCGACGGCGGGAGCTACAGATACGCAGTATTTT
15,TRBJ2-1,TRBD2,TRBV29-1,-,CSVEDRTSGGNEQFF,TGCAGCGTTGAAGATCGGACTAGCGGGGGTAATGAGCAGTTCTTC
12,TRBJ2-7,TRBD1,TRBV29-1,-,CSVGGTGDEQYF,TGCAGCGTTGGAGGGACAGGGGACGAGCAGTACTTC
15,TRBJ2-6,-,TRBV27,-,CASSLYPAGANVLTF,TGTGCCAGCAGTTTATACCCCGCGGGGGCCAACGTCCTGACTTTC
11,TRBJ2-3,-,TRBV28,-,CASSLEDTQYF,TGTGCCAGCAGTTTAGAAGATACGCAGTATTTT
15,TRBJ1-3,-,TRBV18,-,CASSPWTFLGNTIYF,TGTGCCAGCTCACCCTGGACATTTCTTGGAAACACCATATATTTT
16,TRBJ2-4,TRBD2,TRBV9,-,CASSERTSGNRNIQYF,TGTGCCAGCAGCGAGAGGACTAGCGGGAATCGGAACATTCAGTACTTC
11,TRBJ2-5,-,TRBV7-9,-,CASTPGETQYF,TGTGCCAGCACCCCGGGAGAGACCCAGTACTTC
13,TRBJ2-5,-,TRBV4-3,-,CASSQGFKETQYF,TGCGCCAGCAGCCAAGGTTTTAAAGAGACCCAGTACTTC
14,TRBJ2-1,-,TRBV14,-,CASSGQGSYNEQFF,TGTGCCAGCAGCGGCCAGGGGTCCTACAATGAGCAGTTCTTC
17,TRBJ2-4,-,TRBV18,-,CASSPRAGMKAKNIQYF,TGTGCCAGCTCACCACGGGCAGGGATGAAAGCCAAAAACATTCAGTACTTC
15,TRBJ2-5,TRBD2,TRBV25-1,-,CASSDTSGLQETQYF,TGTGCCAGCAGTGATACTAGCGGATTACAAGAGACCCAGTACTTC
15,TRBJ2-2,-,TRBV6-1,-,CASSEGPGWAGELFF,TGTGCCAGCAGTGAAGGCCCAGGGTGGGCCGGGGAGCTGTTTTTT
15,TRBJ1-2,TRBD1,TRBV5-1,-,CASSSGQGVNYGYTF,TGCGCCAGCAGCAGCGGACAGGGGGTGAACTATGGCTACACCTTC
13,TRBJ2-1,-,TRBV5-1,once,CASTLSGDLEQFF,TGCGCCAGCACATTGAGTGGGGATCTTGAGCAGTTCTTC
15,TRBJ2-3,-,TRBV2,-,CASGAFGGDTDTQYF,TGTGCCAGCGGAGCGTTTGGAGGGGACACAGATACGCAGTATTTT
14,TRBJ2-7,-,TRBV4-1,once,CASSQGLLAYEQYF,TGCGCCAGCAGCCAGGGACTCCTTGCCTACGAGCAGTACTTC
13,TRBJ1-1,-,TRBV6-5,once,CASPWGPSAEAFF,TGTGCCAGCCCTTGGGGCCCGAGCGCTGAAGCTTTCTTT
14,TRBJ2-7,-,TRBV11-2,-,CASSLLQGSYEQYF,TGTGCCAGCAGCTTACTTCAGGGATCCTACGAGCAGTACTTC
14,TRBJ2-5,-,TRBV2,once,CASRFHRYQETQYF,TGTGCCAGCAGATTCCACCGCTACCAAGAGACCCAGTACTTC
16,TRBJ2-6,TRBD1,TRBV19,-,CASRDSLSSGANVLTF,TGTGCCAGTCGGGACAGCCTAAGCTCTGGGGCCAACGTCCTGACTTTC
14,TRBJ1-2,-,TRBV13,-,CASVTREKPYGYTF,TGTGCCAGCGTTACCCGGGAGAAACCCTATGGCTACACCTTC
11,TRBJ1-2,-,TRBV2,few,CASRRDYGYTF,TGTGCCAGCAGGAGGGATTATGGCTACACCTTC
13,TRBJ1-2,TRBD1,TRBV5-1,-,CASSLTGGHGYTF,TGCGCCAGCAGCTTAACAGGGGGCCATGGCTACACCTTC
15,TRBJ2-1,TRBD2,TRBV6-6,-,CASSLAGGPYNEQFF,TGTGCCAGCAGTCTAGCGGGAGGTCCCTACAATGAGCAGTTCTTC
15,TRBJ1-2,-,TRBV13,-,CASARLRRTNYGYTF,TGTGCCAGCGCCCGTCTACGGCGTACCAACTATGGCTACACCTTC
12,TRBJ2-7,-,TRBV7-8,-,CASSINRYEQYF,TGTGCCAGCAGTATCAACCGCTACGAGCAGTACTTC
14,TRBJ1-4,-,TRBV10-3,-,CAISGTAANEKLFF,TGTGCCATCAGTGGAACAGCGGCTAATGAAAAACTGTTTTTT
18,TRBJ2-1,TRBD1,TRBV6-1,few,CASSETRQGVSYYNEQFF,TGTGCCAGCAGTGAGACTAGACAGGGGGTATCCTACTACAATGAGCAGTTCTTC
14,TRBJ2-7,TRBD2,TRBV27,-,CASSHTSGDYEQYF,TGTGCCAGCAGTCACACTAGCGGGGACTACGAGCAGTACTTC
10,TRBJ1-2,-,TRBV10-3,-,CATGEDGYTF,TGTGCCACAGGGGAGGATGGCTACACCTTC
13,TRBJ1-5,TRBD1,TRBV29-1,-,CSAGQGEREPQHF,TGCAGCGCCGGACAGGGGGAACGAGAGCCCCAGCATTTT
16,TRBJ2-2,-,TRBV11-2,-,CASSVVPSMNTGELFF,TGTGCCAGCAGCGTAGTGCCATCAATGAACACCGGGGAGCTGTTTTTT
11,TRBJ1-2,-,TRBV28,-,CASSSLLGYTF,TGTGCCAGCAGCTCCCTTCTTGGCTACACCTTC
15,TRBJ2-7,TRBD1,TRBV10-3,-,CAINGFPQGAGEQYF,TGTGCCATCAATGGGTTCCCTCAGGGGGCGGGTGAGCAGTACTTC
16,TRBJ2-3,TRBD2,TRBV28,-,CASSLRGRALGDTQYF,TGTGCCAGCAGTTTACGCGGGAGGGCCCTCGGAGATACGCAGTATTTT
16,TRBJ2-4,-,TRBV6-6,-,CASSYRDIGPKNIQYF,TGTGCCAGCAGTTACCGGGACATAGGACCCAAAAACATTCAGTACTTC
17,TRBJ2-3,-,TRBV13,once,CASSLTVGVGRADTQYF,TGTGCCAGCAGCTTAACGGTTGGGGTAGGGCGGGCAGATACGCAGTATTTT
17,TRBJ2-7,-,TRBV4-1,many,CASRTLPRGIGPYEQYF,TGCGCCAGCAGGACCCTCCCTCGGGGGATCGGGCCCTACGAGCAGTACTTC
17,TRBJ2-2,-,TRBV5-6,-,CASSSTRDTTNTGELFF,TGTGCCAGCAGCTCAACCCGGGACACTACGAACACCGGGGAGCTGTTTTTT
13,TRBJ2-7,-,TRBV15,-,CATSRGRTYEQYF,TGTGCCACCAGCAGAGGACGGACCTACGAGCAGTACTTC
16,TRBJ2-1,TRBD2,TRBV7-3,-,CASSLAWGWTSDEQFF,TGTGCCAGCAGCTTAGCGTGGGGTTGGACTAGCGATGAGCAGTTCTTC
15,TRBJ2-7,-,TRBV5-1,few,CASSLVSLPSYEQYF,TGCGCCAGCAGCTTGGTCTCGCTTCCCTCCTACGAGCAGTACTTC
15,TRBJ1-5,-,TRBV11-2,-,CASSLDGAPNQPQHF,TGTGCCAGCAGCTTAGATGGGGCCCCCAATCAGCCCCAGCATTTT
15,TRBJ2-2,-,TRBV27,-,CASSLSGYNTGELFF,TGTGCCAGCAGTTTATCGGGCTATAACACCGGGGAGCTGTTTTTT
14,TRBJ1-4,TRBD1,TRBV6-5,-,CASSPTGVDEKLFF,TGTGCCAGCAGTCCGACAGGGGTTGATGAAAAACTGTTTTTT